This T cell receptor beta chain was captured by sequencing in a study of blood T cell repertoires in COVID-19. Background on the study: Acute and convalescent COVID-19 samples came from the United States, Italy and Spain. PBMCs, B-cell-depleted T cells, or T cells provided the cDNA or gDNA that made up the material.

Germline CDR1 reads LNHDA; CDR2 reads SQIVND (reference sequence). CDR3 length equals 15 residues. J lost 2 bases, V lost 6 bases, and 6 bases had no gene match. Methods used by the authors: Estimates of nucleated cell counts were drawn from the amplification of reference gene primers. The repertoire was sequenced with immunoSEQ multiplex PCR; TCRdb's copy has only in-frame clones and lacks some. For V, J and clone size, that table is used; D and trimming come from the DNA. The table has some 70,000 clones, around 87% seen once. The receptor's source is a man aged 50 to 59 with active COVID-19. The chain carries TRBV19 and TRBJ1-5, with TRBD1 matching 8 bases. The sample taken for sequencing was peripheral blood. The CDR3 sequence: CASRGGQGGNQPQHF. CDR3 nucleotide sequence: TGTGCCAGTAGAGGAGGACAGGGCGGCAATCAGCCCCAGCATTTT.